This T cell receptor (beta chain) was captured in a study of Graves' ophthalmopathy and Graves' hyperthyroidism. Study-wide results and caveats: Most expanded thyroid clonotypes above 0.001 frequency also appeared in blood.

Serum thyroxine and TRAb, along with clinical symptoms, thyroid ultrasound and orbital computed tomography, were what diagnosis relied on. Trimming stripped 1 base from V and 4 bases from J, with 8 bases between. Germline CDR1 SGHTS, CDR2 YDEGEE. The CDR3 consists of 13 residues. This clonotype was seen at least ten times. Its antigen is not identified. RNA transcripts were the template, and TCR beta CDR3 regions were amplified from them. An opening RT-PCR round employed HTBI primers and preceded a second-round multiplex PCR. TCRdb re-called the multiplex PCR reads with MiXCR, one entry per CDR3 protein. Of 450,000 to 600,000 distinct CDR3 sequences in the sample, about 35% were seen once.

This clonotype originated in an adult man with Graves' hyperthyroidism. The specimen sequenced was peripheral blood or thyroid tissue (not recorded which). The chain carries TRBV5-8 and TRBJ1-2; D is unresolved. The CDR3 coding sequence is TGTGCCAGCAGCTTGTTGGCGGCCTATGGCTACACCTTC. This codes for CASSLLAAYGYTF.